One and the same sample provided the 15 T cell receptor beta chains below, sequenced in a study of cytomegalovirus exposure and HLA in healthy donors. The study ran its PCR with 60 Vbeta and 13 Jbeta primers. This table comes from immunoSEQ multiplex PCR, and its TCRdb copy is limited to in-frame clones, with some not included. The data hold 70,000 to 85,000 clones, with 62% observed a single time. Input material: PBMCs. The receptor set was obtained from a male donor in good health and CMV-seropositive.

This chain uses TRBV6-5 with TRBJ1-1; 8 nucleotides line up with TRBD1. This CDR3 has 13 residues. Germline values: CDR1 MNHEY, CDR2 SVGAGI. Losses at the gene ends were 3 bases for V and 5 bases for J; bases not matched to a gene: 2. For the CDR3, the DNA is TGTGCCAGCAGTTATAACAGGGGGACTGAAGCTTTCTTT. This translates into CASSYNRGTEAFF.

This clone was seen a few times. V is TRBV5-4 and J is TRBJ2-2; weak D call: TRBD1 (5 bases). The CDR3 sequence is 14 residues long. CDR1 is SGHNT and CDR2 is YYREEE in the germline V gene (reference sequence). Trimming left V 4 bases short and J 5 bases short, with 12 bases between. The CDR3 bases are TGTGCCAGCAGCCACCAGGGCGCGACCGGGGAGCTGTTTTTT. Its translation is CASSHQGATGELFF. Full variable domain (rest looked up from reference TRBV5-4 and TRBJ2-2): ETGVTQSPTHLIKTRGQQVTLRCSSQSGHNTVSWYQQALGQGPQFIFQYYREEENGRGNFPPRFSGLQFPNYSSELNVNALELDDSALYLCASSHQGATGELFFGEGSRLTVL.

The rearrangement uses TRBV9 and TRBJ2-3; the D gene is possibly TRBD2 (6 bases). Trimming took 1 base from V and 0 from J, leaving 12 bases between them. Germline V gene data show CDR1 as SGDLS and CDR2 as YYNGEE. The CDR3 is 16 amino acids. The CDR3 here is CASSVMEGLSTDTQYF. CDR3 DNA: TGTGCCAGCAGCGTAATGGAGGGACTCAGCACAGATACGCAGTATTTT. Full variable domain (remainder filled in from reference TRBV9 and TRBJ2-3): DSGVTQTPKHLITATGQRVTLRCSPRSGDLSVYWYQQSLDQGLQFLIQYYNGEERAKGNILERFSAQQFPDLHSELNLSSLELGDSALYFCASSVMEGLSTDTQYFGPGTRLTVL.

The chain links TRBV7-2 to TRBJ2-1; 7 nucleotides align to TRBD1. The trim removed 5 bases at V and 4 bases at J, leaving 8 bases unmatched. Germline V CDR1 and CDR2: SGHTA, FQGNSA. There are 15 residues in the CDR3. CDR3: CASSLTGEPYNEQFF. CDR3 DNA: TGTGCCAGCAGCCTAACAGGGGAGCCGTACAATGAGCAGTTCTTC.

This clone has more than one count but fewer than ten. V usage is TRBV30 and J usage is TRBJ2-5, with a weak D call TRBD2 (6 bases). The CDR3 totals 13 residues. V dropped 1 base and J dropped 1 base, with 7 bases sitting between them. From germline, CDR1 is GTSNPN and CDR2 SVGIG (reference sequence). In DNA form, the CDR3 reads TGTGCCTGGAGTGGGGGACTCCAAGAGACCCAGTACTTC. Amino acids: CAWSGGLQETQYF.

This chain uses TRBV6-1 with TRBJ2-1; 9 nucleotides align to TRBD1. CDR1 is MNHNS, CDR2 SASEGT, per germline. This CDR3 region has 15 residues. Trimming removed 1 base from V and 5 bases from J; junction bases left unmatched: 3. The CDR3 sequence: CASSEVWTGDNEQFF. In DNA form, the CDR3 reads TGTGCCAGCAGTGAAGTTTGGACAGGGGACAATGAGCAGTTCTTC.

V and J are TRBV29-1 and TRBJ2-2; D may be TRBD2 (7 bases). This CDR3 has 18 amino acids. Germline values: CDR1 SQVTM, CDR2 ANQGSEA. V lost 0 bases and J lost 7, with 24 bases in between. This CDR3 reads CSVEDRTVGGGPGGELFF. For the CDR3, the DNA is TGCAGCGTTGAAGATCGAACGGTAGGGGGAGGGCCTGGCGGGGAGCTGTTTTTT.

CDR3 amino acids: CASRLGTGSNQPQHF. The CDR3, as DNA: TGTGCCAGCAGACTAGGGACAGGTTCGAATCAGCCCCAGCATTTT. The V and J genes are TRBV6-5 and TRBJ1-5; 8 bases line up with TRBD1. Unmatched junction bases numbered 8, after V lost 6 bases and J lost 4 bases. The CDR3 loop spans 15 amino acids. The germline CDR1 and CDR2 sequences are MNHEY and SVGAGI.

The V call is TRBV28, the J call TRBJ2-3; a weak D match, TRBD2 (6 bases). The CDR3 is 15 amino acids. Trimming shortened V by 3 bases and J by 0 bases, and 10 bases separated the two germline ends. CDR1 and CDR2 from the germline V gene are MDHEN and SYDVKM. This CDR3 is CASSFGGISTDTQYF. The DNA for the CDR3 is TGTGCCAGCAGTTTCGGGGGAATTAGCACAGATACGCAGTATTTT.

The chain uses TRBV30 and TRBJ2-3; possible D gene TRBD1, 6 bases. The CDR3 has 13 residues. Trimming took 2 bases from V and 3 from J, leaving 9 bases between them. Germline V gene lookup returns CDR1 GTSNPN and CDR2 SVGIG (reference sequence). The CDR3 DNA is TGTGCCTGGAGTCAAAGGGGGACAGATACGCAGTATTTT. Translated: CAWSQRGTDTQYF. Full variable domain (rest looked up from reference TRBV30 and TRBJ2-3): SQTIHQWPATLVQPVGSPLSLECTVEGTSNPNLYWYRQAAGRGLQLLFYSVGIGQISSEVPQNLSASRPQDRQFILSSKKLLLSDSGFYLCAWSQRGTDTQYFGPGTRLTVL.

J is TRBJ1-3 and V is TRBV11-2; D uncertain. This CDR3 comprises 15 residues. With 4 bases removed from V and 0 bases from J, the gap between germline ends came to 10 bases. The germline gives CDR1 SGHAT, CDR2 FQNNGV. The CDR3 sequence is CASSSLRNSGNTIYF. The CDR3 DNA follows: TGTGCCAGCAGCTCCCTTCGTAACTCTGGAAACACCATATATTTT.

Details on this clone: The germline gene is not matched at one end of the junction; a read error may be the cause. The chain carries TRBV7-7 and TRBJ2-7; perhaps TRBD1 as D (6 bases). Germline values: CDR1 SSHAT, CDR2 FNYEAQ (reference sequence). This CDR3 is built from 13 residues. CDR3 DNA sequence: TGTGCTAGCAGCTTAGACAGGTTGGGCGAGCAGTACTTC. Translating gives CASSLDRLGEQYF.

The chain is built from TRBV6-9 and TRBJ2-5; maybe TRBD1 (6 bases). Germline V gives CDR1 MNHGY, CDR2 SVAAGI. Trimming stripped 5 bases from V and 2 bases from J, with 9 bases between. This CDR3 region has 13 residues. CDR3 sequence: CASSKGQQETQYF. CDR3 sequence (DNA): TGTGCCAGCAGTAAAGGACAGCAAGAGACCCAGTACTTC.

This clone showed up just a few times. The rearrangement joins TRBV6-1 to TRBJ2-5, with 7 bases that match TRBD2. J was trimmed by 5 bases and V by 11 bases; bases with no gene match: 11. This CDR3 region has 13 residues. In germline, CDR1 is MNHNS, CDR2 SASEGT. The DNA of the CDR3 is TGTGCCGGGGGGAGGGGCCAGGAGGAGACCCAGTACTTC. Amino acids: CAGGRGQEETQYF.

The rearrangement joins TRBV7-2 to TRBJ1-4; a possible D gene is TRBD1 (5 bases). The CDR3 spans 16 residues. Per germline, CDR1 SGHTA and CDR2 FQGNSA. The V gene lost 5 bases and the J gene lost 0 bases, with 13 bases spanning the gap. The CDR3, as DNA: TGTGCCAGCAGCCCCCAATTAGGGGCAACTAATGAAAAACTGTTTTTT. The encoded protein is CASSPQLGATNEKLFF.